This TCR beta chain was obtained from a study of blood T cell repertoires in COVID-19. Study at large: In each case, the material was cDNA or gDNA derived from T cells, B-cell-depleted T cells, or PBMCs.

This clone was counted a few times. After removal of 3 bases from V and 8 bases from J, the junction contained 10 bases not matched to a gene. Germline assignment: CDR1 SGHRS and CDR2 YFSETQ. CDR3 length equals 15 residues. Original processing methods: Amplified reference gene primers provided the basis for estimating nucleated cell counts. Using immunoSEQ multiplex PCR, the repertoire was profiled, and TCRdb retains in-frame clones only, with some absent. Clonal size and the V and J genes are those of that table, whereas D and trimming came from the DNA. Of fewer than 500,000 clones detected, about 89% appear once; the ten largest clones hold more than 4%.

The chain is built from TRBV5-1 and TRBJ2-1, with TRBD2 identical over 8 bases. The receptor was isolated from a woman in her thirties with acute or convalescent COVID-19. The sample taken for sequencing was peripheral blood. The CDR3 nucleotides are TGCGCCAGCAGCTGGGGACTAGGTTTTAAGTATGAGCAGTTCTTC. It translates to CASSWGLGFKYEQFF.